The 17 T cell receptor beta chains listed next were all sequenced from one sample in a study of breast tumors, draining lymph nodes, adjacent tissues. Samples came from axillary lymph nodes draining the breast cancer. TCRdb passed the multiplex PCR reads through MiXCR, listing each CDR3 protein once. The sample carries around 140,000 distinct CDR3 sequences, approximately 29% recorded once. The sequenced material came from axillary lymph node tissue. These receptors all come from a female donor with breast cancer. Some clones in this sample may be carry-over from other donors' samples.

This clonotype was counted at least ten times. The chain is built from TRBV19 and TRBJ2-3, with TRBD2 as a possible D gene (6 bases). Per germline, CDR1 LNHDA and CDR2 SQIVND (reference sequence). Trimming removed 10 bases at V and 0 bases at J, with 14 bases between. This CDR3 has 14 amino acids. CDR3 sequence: CATLGGTSTDTQYF. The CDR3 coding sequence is TGTGCCACCCTCGGGGGAACTAGCACAGATACGCAGTATTTT. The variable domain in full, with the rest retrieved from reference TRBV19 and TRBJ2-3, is DGGITQSPKYLFRKEGQNVTLSCEQNLNHDAMYWYRQDPGQGLRLIYYSQIVNDFQKGDIAEGYSVSREKKESFPLTVTSAQKNPTAFYLCATLGGTSTDTQYFGPGTRLTVL.

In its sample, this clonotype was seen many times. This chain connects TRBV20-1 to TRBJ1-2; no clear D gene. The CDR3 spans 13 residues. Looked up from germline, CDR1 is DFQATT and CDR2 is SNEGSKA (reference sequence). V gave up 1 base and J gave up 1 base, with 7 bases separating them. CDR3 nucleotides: TGCAGTGCTAGAGCGGGGATTAACTATGGCTACACCTTC. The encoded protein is CSARAGINYGYTF.

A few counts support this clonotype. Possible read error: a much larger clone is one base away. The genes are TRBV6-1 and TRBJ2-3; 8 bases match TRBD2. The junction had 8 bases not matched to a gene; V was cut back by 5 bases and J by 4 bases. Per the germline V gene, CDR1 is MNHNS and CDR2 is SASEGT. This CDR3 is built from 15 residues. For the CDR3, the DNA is TGTGCCAGCAGTCTTCGGGGGGGCGTAGCAGATACGCAGTATTTT. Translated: CASSLRGGVADTQYF.

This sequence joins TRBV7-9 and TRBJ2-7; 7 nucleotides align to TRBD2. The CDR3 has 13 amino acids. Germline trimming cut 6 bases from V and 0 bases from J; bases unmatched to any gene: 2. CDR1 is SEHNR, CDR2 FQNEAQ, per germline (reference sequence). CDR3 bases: TGTGCCAGCAGGGGGGGGAGCTCCTACGAGCAGTACGTC. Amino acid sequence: CASRGGSSYEQYV.

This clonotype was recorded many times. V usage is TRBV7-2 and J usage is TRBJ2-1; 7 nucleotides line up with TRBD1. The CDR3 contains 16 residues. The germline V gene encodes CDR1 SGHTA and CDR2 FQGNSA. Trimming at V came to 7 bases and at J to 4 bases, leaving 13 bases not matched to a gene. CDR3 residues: CASKPQGQNGYNEQFF. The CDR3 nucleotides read TGTGCCAGCAAGCCCCAGGGACAGAATGGGTACAATGAGCAGTTCTTC.

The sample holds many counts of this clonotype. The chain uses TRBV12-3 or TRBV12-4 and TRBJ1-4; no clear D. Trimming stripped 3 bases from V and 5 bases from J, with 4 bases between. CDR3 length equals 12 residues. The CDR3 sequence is CASSLENEKLFF. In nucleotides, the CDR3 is TGTGCCAGCAGTTTGGAGAATGAAAAACTGTTTTTT.

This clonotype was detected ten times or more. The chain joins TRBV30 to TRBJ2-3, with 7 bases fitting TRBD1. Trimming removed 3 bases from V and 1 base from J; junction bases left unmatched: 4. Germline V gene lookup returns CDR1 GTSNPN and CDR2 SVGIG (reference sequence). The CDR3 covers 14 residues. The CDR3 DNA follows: TGTGCCTGGAGAGGGGGCGACCGCACAGATACGCAGTATTTT. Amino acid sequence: CAWRGGDRTDTQYF. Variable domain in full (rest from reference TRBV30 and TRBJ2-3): SQTIHQWPATLVQPVGSPLSLECTVEGTSNPNLYWYRQAAGRGLQLLFYSVGIGQISSEVPQNLSASRPQDRQFILSSKKLLLSDSGFYLCAWRGGDRTDTQYFGPGTRLTVL.

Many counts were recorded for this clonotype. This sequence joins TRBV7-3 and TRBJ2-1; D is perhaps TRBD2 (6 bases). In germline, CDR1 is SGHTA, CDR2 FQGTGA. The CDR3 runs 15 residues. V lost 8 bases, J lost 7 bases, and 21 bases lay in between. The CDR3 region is CASSPQRASGNEQFF. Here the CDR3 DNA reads TGTGCCAGCTCCCCCCAGCGGGCTTCGGGTAATGAGCAGTTCTTC.

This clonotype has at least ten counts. The CDR3 loop is CASSVEVTSGRSEQFF. The DNA for the CDR3 is TGTGCCAGCAGCGTAGAAGTGACTAGCGGGAGGAGTGAGCAGTTCTTC. This chain connects TRBV9 to TRBJ2-1; TRBD2 matches 13 bases. V lost 0 bases, J lost 9 bases, and 6 bases stayed unmatched. The germline V gene has CDR1 SGDLS and CDR2 YYNGEE. The CDR3 length is 16 residues.

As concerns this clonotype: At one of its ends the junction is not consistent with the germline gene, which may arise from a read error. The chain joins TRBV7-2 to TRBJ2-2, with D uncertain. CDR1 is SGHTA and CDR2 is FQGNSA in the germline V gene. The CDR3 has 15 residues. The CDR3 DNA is TGTGCCAGCAGCTTAGCGCGCGCGAACCCCGGGGAGCTGTTTTTT. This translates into CASSLARANPGELFF.

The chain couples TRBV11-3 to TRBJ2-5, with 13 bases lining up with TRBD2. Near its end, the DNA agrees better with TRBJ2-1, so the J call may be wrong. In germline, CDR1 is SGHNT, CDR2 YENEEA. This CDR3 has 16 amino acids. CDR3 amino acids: CASSLGTSGAYNEQFF. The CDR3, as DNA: TGTGCCAGCAGCCTCGGGACTAGCGGGGCTTACAATGAGCAGTTCTTC.

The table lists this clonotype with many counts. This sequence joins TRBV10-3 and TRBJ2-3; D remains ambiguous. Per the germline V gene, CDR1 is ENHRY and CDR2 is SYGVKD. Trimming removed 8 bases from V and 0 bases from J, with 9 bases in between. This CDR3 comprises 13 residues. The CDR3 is CAISRTSTDTQYF. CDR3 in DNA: TGTGCCATCTCCCGTACTAGCACAGATACGCAGTATTTT.

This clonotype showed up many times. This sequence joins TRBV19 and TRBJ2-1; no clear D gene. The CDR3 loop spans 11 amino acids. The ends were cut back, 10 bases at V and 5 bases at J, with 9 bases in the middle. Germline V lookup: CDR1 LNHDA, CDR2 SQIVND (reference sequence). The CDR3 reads CATGPDNEQFF. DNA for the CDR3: TGTGCCACCGGACCCGACAATGAGCAGTTCTTC.

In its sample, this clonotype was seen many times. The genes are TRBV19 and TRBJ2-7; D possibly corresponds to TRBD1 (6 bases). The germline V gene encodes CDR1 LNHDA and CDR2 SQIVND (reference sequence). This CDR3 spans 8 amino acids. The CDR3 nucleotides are TGTGTCCTGTACAGGGAGTACGTC. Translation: CVLYREYV.

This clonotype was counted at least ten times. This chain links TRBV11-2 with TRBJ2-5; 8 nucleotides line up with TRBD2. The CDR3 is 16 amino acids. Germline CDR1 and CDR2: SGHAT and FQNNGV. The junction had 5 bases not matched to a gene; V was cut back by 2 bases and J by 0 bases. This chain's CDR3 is CASSLMAGGYQETQYF. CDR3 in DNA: TGTGCCAGCAGCTTAATGGCGGGGGGCTACCAAGAGACCCAGTACTTC.

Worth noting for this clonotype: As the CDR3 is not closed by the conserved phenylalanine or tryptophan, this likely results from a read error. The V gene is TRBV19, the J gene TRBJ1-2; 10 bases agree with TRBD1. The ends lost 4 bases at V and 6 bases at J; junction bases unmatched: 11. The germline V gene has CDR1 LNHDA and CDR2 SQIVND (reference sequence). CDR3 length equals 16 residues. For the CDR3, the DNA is TGTGCCAGTAGTAAAGGTGTACTCGACAGGGGGCATGGCTACACCTCC. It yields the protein CASSKGVLDRGHGYTS.

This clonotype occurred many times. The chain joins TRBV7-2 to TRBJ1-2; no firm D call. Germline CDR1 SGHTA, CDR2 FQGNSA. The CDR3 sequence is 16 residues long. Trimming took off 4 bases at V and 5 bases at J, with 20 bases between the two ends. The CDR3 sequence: CASSSSLAGLGYGYTF. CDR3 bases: TGTGCCAGCAGCTCAAGCCTCGCCGGGTTAGGGTATGGCTACACCTTC. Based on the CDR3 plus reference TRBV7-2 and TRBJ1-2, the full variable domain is GAGVSQSPSNKVTEKGKDVELRCDPISGHTALYWYRQSLGQGLEFLIYFQGNSAPDKSGLPSDRFSAERTGGSVSTLTIQRTQQEDSAVYLCASSSSLAGLGYGYTFGSGTRLTVV.